Below, 12 T cell receptor beta chains from the same sample are listed, as sequenced in a study of cytomegalovirus exposure and HLA in healthy donors. Vbeta (60) and Jbeta (13) primers were used in the PCR. Assay used: immunoSEQ multiplex PCR; TCRdb lists only in-frame clones, some missing. The sample records roughly 150,000 clones, 65% to 80% being singletons. Sequencing was carried out using PBMCs. The receptors derive from a man aged 40-49 years in good health and CMV-seropositive.

The chain is built from TRBV4-3 and TRBJ2-6, with 10 bases fitting TRBD1. Germline V gene data show CDR1 as LGHNA and CDR2 as YSLEER. With V trimmed by 0 bases and J by 1 base, 6 bases remained unmatched. The CDR3 is made up of 19 amino acids. CDR3 sequence: CASSQDNRDRGSGANVLTF. The CDR3 DNA sequence: TGCGCCAGCAGCCAAGATAACCGGGACAGGGGATCTGGGGCCAACGTCCTGACTTTC.

The rearrangement joins TRBV18 to TRBJ1-4, with unresolved D. The germline V gene has CDR1 KGHSH and CDR2 LQKENI. With 6 bases removed from V and 8 bases from J, the gap between germline ends came to 10 bases. CDR3 size: 12 residues. The CDR3 DNA reads TGTGCCAGCTCCCGAGGATCCGAAAAACTGTTTTTT. Protein product: CASSRGSEKLFF. Together with reference TRBV18 and TRBJ1-4, the CDR3 gives the full variable domain: NAGVMQNPRHLVRRRGQEARLRCSPMKGHSHVYWYRQLPEEGLKFMVYLQKENIIDESGMPKERFSAEFPKEGPSILRIQQVVRGDSAAYFCASSRGSEKLFFGSGTQLSVL.

Points on this clone: The germline gene is not matched at one end of the junction; a read error may be the cause. The chain links TRBV5-6 to TRBJ2-7, with 9 bases that match TRBD1. The CDR3 runs 11 residues. CDR1 is SGHDT, CDR2 YYEEEE, per germline. DNA of the CDR3: TGTGCCAGCAGCTTTGGACAGGGGTGGCACTTC. Its protein is CASSFGQGWHF. The whole variable domain, filled in from reference TRBV5-6 and TRBJ2-7, reads DAGVTQSPTHLIKTRGQQVTLRCSPKSGHDTVSWYQQALGQGPQFIFQYYEEEERQRGNFPDRFSGHQFPNYSSELNVNALLLGDSALYLCASSFGQGWHFGPGTRLTVT.

The count of this clone is one. The J gene is TRBJ2-1, the V gene TRBV6-5, with 8 bases aligning to TRBD2. Germline V gene sequence: CDR1 MNHEY, CDR2 SVGAGI. Losses at the gene ends were 4 bases for V and 2 bases for J; bases not matched to a gene: 7. This CDR3 is 16 amino acids long. In DNA form, the CDR3 reads TGTGCCAGCAGTTCCACAACTAGCGGAGCCTACAATGAGCAGTTCTTC. This translates into CASSSTTSGAYNEQFF.

This rearrangement joins TRBV29-1 to TRBJ1-2; 7 bases fit TRBD1. The germline gives CDR1 SQVTM, CDR2 ANQGSEA. V dropped 4 bases and J dropped 5; count of bases not matched to a gene: 13. This CDR3 is built from 15 residues. The CDR3 reads CSVGHHDRVAYGYTF. The CDR3 DNA reads as TGCAGCGTTGGCCACCACGACAGGGTGGCATATGGCTACACCTTC.

This clone was picked up one time. V and J are TRBV28 and TRBJ1-5; D not resolved. The CDR3 extends over 12 amino acids. Trimming shortened V by 5 bases and J by 9 bases, and 11 bases separated the two germline ends. In germline, CDR1 is MDHEN, CDR2 SYDVKM. Here the CDR3 reads CASSALGGPQHF. The CDR3 DNA reads TGTGCCAGCAGTGCCCTCGGTGGGCCCCAGCATTTT.

The V call is TRBV10-3, the J call TRBJ2-2; D possibly corresponds to TRBD2 (7 bases). The germline gives CDR1 ENHRY, CDR2 SYGVKD. V was cut by 11 bases and J by 4 bases, with 17 bases left in between. This CDR3 comprises 14 residues. CDR3 sequence: CAHGGQGGTGELFF. In DNA, the CDR3 is TGTGCCCACGGGGGGCAGGGAGGCACCGGGGAGCTGTTTTTT.

The rearrangement joins TRBV27 to TRBJ2-7, with 9 positions matching TRBD1. The CDR3 is 14 residues long. J gave up 1 base and V 5 bases, and 3 bases lay outside the gene matches. Germline CDR1 MNHEY, CDR2 SMNVEV (reference sequence). The CDR3 region has the DNA TGTGCCAGCAGTCACGGGACAGGGTCCTACGAGCAGTACTTC. This sequence encodes CASSHGTGSYEQYF.

The J gene is TRBJ2-1, the V gene TRBV7-9; the D is unclear. V was pared by 3 bases and J by 4 bases, with 16 bases between. CDR1 SEHNR and CDR2 FQNEAQ come from the germline V gene (reference sequence). CDR3 size: 16 residues. The CDR3 sequence: CASSFKVALLYNEQFF. CDR3 in DNA: TGTGCCAGCAGCTTTAAGGTAGCCCTCCTATACAATGAGCAGTTCTTC.

The chain uses TRBV25-1 and TRBJ2-2; 8 bases map to TRBD2. This CDR3 has 17 amino acids. V lost 1 base, J lost 6 bases, and 10 bases stayed unmatched. Germline CDR1 MGHDK, CDR2 SYGVNS. CDR3 coding DNA: TGTGCCAGCAGTGAATGGGATAGCGGGACCCTCCCCGGGGAGCTGTTTTTT. It specifies CASSEWDSGTLPGELFF.

J is TRBJ2-1 and V is TRBV11-2; D not certain. The CDR3 extends over 13 amino acids. Germline lookup yields CDR1 SGHAT and CDR2 FQNNGV. V was clipped by 1 base and J by 9 bases, with 10 bases between them. CDR3 sequence (DNA): TGTGCCAGCAGCTTAGCTAGTCACGCTGAGCAGTTCTTC. Translating gives CASSLASHAEQFF.

The V gene is TRBV6-5, the J gene TRBJ2-1, with D perhaps matching TRBD1 (5 bases). Between the trimmed V and J ends, which lost 4 bases and 8 bases, there was a span of 9 bases. The CDR3 sequence is 12 residues long. Germline V CDR1 and CDR2: MNHEY, SVGAGI. The CDR3 spells CASSSGSHEQFF. The CDR3, as DNA: TGTGCCAGCAGTTCAGGGTCCCATGAGCAGTTCTTC.